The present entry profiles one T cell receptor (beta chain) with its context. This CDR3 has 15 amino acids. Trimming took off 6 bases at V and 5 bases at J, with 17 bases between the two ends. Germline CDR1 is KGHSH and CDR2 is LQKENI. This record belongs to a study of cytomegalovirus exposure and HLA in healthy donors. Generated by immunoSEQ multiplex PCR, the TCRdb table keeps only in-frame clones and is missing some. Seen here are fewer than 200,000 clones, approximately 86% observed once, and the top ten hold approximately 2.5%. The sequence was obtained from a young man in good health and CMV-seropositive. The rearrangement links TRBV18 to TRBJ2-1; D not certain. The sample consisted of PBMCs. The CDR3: CASSQPYSRDNEQFF. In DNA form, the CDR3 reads TGTGCCAGCTCCCAACCCTATTCAAGAGACAATGAGCAGTTCTTC.